Listed here are 25 T cell receptor beta chains from one sample, sequenced in a study of cytomegalovirus exposure and HLA in healthy donors (TCRdb year 2017). The protocol used for the library was the immunoSEQ multiplex PCR assay. For the multiplex PCR, a mixture combining 60 forward primers for TCR Vbeta segments and 13 reverse primers for TCR Jbeta segments was used. The source is immuneACCESS, and TCRdb retained only in-frame sequences with V and J called. Part of the clones is not carried over; for the studies checked, unresolved V genes explain less than half of this, and the remainder is unexplained. Counted in this sample were approximately 160,000 clones; 77% of them appeared once. The top ten constitute over 2.5% of the sample. Sequenced material: PBMCs. The receptor set was obtained from a middle-aged woman in good health and CMV-seropositive.

This chain joins TRBV7-2 and TRBJ1-3; 11 bases agree with TRBD1. V gave up 5 bases and J gave up 4 bases; unmatched junction bases: 7. The CDR3 length is 16 residues. CDR1 is SGHTA, CDR2 FQGNSA, per germline. This CDR3 reads CASSPGQGAGGNTIYF. CDR3 nucleotides: TGTGCCAGCAGCCCAGGACAGGGGGCGGGGGGAAACACCATATATTTT.

This chain connects TRBV30 to TRBJ1-1, with 11 bases lining up with TRBD1. This CDR3 region has 14 residues. Trimming removed 2 bases from V and 4 bases from J; junction bases left unmatched: 3. Germline loops: CDR1 GTSNPN, CDR2 SVGIG (reference sequence). The CDR3 is CAWSRDRGITEAFF. CDR3 nucleotide sequence: TGTGCCTGGAGTAGGGACAGGGGGATCACTGAAGCTTTCTTT.

The chain employs TRBV5-5 and TRBJ1-5; possibly TRBD1 for D (5 bases). The CDR3 spans 15 residues. Germline V gives CDR1 SGHKS, CDR2 YYEKEE (reference sequence). Trimming stripped 2 bases from V and 2 bases from J, with 11 bases between. The CDR3 DNA reads as TGTGCCAGCAGCTTTAGGGGTTTTGGCAATCAGCCCCAGCATTTT. Amino acid sequence: CASSFRGFGNQPQHF.

V gene TRBV4-3 combines with J gene TRBJ2-7; a weak D match, TRBD1 (6 bases). CDR3 length equals 15 residues. The germline CDR1 and CDR2 sequences are LGHNA and YSLEER. Trimming removed 2 bases from V and 1 base from J, with 12 bases in between. The CDR3 DNA reads as TGCGCCAGCAGCCAATTAGCAGGGGATTCCTACGAGCAGTACTTC. Its translation is CASSQLAGDSYEQYF.

The V call is TRBV28, the J call TRBJ1-1; D not resolved. V lost 7 bases, J lost 1 base, and 13 bases lay in between. The CDR3 has 14 residues. CDR1 and CDR2 from the germline V gene are MDHEN and SYDVKM. The DNA for the CDR3 is TGTGCCAGCAACCCTGTTGGCTCGAACACTGAAGCTTTCTTT. Translating it yields CASNPVGSNTEAFF.

The chain has TRBV21-1 and TRBJ1-2; the D call of TRBD1 is as the table states it, not checked on the DNA. TRBV21-1 is reported as a pseudogene. The CDR3 has 13 residues. DNA of the CDR3: TGTGCCAGCAGCTCGGACAGGGTATATGGCTACACCTTC. Translated: CASSSDRVYGYTF.

This chain links TRBV7-6 with TRBJ1-1; D unresolved. Between the trimmed V and J ends, which lost 1 base and 5 bases, there was a span of 8 bases. Germline CDR1 is SGHVS and CDR2 is FNYEAQ. The CDR3 has 13 amino acids. DNA of the CDR3: TGTGCCAGCAGCTTAGGTGCGTGGACTGAAGCTTTCTTT. Translated, it gives CASSLGAWTEAFF.

The chain carries TRBV7-9 and TRBJ2-3, with D possibly TRBD2 on 6 matching bases. CDR3 length: 12 amino acids. Looked up from germline, CDR1 is SEHNR and CDR2 is FQNEAQ (reference sequence). The V gene lost 5 bases and the J gene lost 3 bases, with 6 bases spanning the gap. CDR3 residues: CASSGGTDTQYF. CDR3 bases: TGTGCCAGCAGCGGGGGGACAGATACGCAGTATTTT. Together with reference TRBV7-9 and TRBJ2-3, the CDR3 gives the full variable domain: DTGVSQNPRHKITKRGQNVTFRCDPISEHNRLYWYRQTLGQGPEFLTYFQNEAQLEKSRLLSDRFSAERPKGSFSTLEIQRTEQGDSAMYLCASSGGTDTQYFGPGTRLTVL.

This rearrangement joins TRBV6-5 to TRBJ1-1; possible D gene TRBD1, 5 bases. The CDR3 consists of 13 residues. Trimming left V 11 bases short and J 0 bases short, with 13 bases between. CDR1 and CDR2 from the germline V gene are MNHEY and SVGAGI. CDR3 residues: CAVYRQMNTEAFF. CDR3 bases: TGTGCCGTTTACCGACAGATGAACACTGAAGCTTTCTTT.

The V gene is TRBV7-9, the J gene TRBJ2-7; tentative D call: TRBD2 (6 bases). This CDR3 spans 16 amino acids. Per the germline V gene, CDR1 is SEHNR and CDR2 is FQNEAQ (reference sequence). Trimming cost V 5 bases and J 5 bases, with 22 bases left between them. The CDR3: CASSLQATRGSHEQYF. The CDR3 region has the DNA TGTGCCAGCAGCCTGCAGGCGACTAGGGGATCCCACGAGCAGTACTTC. Full variable domain (remainder filled in from reference TRBV7-9 and TRBJ2-7): DTGVSQNPRHKITKRGQNVTFRCDPISEHNRLYWYRQTLGQGPEFLTYFQNEAQLEKSRLLSDRFSAERPKGSFSTLEIQRTEQGDSAMYLCASSLQATRGSHEQYFGPGTRLTVT.

This clone occurred a few times. The chain is built from TRBV27 and TRBJ1-1; 7 nucleotides match TRBD1. Germline V gene sequence: CDR1 MNHEY, CDR2 SMNVEV (reference sequence). The CDR3 spans 16 residues. V lost 6 bases, J lost 4 bases, and 14 bases stayed unmatched. The CDR3 protein is CASRGRGKGAGTEAFF. The DNA of the CDR3 is TGTGCCAGCAGGGGACGTGGGAAGGGGGCAGGCACTGAAGCTTTCTTT.

The V gene is TRBV5-1, the J gene TRBJ2-3; TRBD2 agrees at 8 bases. V shed 0 bases, J shed 0 bases, and the junction held 3 bases outside the gene matches. Germline loops: CDR1 SGHRS, CDR2 YFSETQ. The CDR3 loop spans 16 amino acids. The CDR3 nucleotides are TGCGCCAGCAGCTTGGGTGTAGCGGGGAGCACAGATACGCAGTATTTT. Its protein product is CASSLGVAGSTDTQYF.

For this clone: Given the absence of the conserved phenylalanine or tryptophan at the CDR3 end, a read error is likely. This chain joins TRBV7-2 and TRBJ1-6; D gene uncertain. This CDR3 spans 14 amino acids. Trimming left V 5 bases short and J 9 bases short, with 14 bases between. The germline gives CDR1 SGHTA, CDR2 FQGNSA. The CDR3 nucleotides read TGTGCCAGCAGCCCCCTCAGCGCCTTTTCACCCCTCCACCTT. Translated, it gives CASSPLSAFSPLHL.

This chain joins TRBV7-9 and TRBJ2-7; possible D gene TRBD2, 5 bases. Trimming took off 5 bases at V and 3 bases at J, with 11 bases between the two ends. The germline V gene encodes CDR1 SEHNR and CDR2 FQNEAQ (reference sequence). This CDR3 comprises 13 residues. The CDR3: CASSPQRNYEQYF. DNA of the CDR3: TGTGCCAGCAGCCCCCAGCGGAACTACGAGCAGTACTTC.

The genes are TRBV5-5 and TRBJ1-2; the D gene is possibly TRBD1 (6 bases). Trimming pared 0 bases from V and 7 bases from J, leaving 16 bases between. The CDR3 length is 15 residues. Germline assignment: CDR1 SGHKS and CDR2 YYEKEE (reference sequence). CDR3 protein: CASSLVIQGWGGYTF. In nucleotides, the CDR3 is TGTGCCAGCAGCTTGGTTATACAGGGCTGGGGTGGCTACACCTTC.

The chain recombines TRBV7-9 with TRBJ2-1; unclear D gene. This CDR3 is built from 12 residues. The germline V gene encodes CDR1 SEHNR and CDR2 FQNEAQ (reference sequence). Trimming took 5 bases from V and 6 from J, leaving 8 bases between them. CDR3 loop: CASSQESNEQFF. The CDR3 nucleotides are TGTGCCAGCAGCCAGGAATCCAATGAGCAGTTCTTC. Together with reference TRBV7-9 and TRBJ2-1, the CDR3 gives the full variable domain: DTGVSQNPRHKITKRGQNVTFRCDPISEHNRLYWYRQTLGQGPEFLTYFQNEAQLEKSRLLSDRFSAERPKGSFSTLEIQRTEQGDSAMYLCASSQESNEQFFGPGTRLTVL.

This clone has a handful of counts. This chain connects TRBV11-2 to TRBJ2-3, with 7 bases fitting TRBD2. The V gene's germline CDR1 is SGHAT and CDR2 FQNNGV. This CDR3 spans 16 amino acids. V shed 0 bases, J shed 4 bases, and the junction held 7 bases outside the gene matches. In nucleotides, the CDR3 is TGTGCCAGCAGCTTAGAGGGACTATGGACCCCAGATACGCAGTATTTT. The encoded protein is CASSLEGLWTPDTQYF.

The chain couples TRBV2 to TRBJ1-2; TRBD1 might be the D (6 bases). The CDR3 runs to 15 residues. Per the germline V gene, CDR1 is SNHLY and CDR2 is FYNNEI. The V gene lost 5 bases and the J gene lost 6 bases, with 19 bases spanning the gap. CDR3 sequence: CASSRITGTQNGYTF. The CDR3 DNA follows: TGTGCCAGCAGTCGAATCACCGGGACACAAAATGGCTACACCTTC. The full variable domain, its missing parts supplied by reference TRBV2 and TRBJ1-2, is EPEVTQTPSHQVTQMGQEVILRCVPISNHLYFYWYRQILGQKVEFLVSFYNNEISEKSEIFDDQFSVERPDGSNFTLKIRSTKLEDSAMYFCASSRITGTQNGYTFGSGTRLTVV.

In its sample, this clone was seen once. The chain employs TRBV27 and TRBJ1-1; TRBD1 might be the D (6 bases). Trimming took off 4 bases at V and 3 bases at J, with 15 bases between the two ends. CDR3 length: 15 amino acids. CDR1 and CDR2 (germline): MNHEY, SMNVEV (reference sequence). CDR3 in amino acids: CASSWEGGLDTEAFF. The CDR3 region has the DNA TGTGCCAGCAGTTGGGAGGGGGGGCTGGACACTGAAGCTTTCTTT.

The sample holds a few counts of this clone. This sequence joins TRBV18 and TRBJ2-3; 7 bases map to TRBD1. The V gene end was trimmed by 0 bases and the J gene end by 1 base; junction bases not matched to a gene: 7. This CDR3 region has 17 residues. CDR1 KGHSH and CDR2 LQKENI come from the germline V gene. CDR3 amino acids: CASSPPAQGPRTDTQYF. The DNA of the CDR3 is TGTGCCAGCTCACCACCGGCACAGGGGCCCCGCACAGATACGCAGTATTTT.

The V call is TRBV5-1, the J call TRBJ1-2, with a weak D call TRBD1 (6 bases). The CDR3 is 14 amino acids. V shed 2 bases and J shed 4 bases, with 12 bases lying between them. Per the germline V gene, CDR1 is SGHRS and CDR2 is YFSETQ. CDR3 DNA: TGCGCCAGCAGCTTCCTGGGACAAGCCTATGGCTACACCTTC. Translation gives CASSFLGQAYGYTF.

Details on this clone: The junction does not match germline at one end; this may be a read error. This chain joins TRBV9 and TRBJ2-3; TRBD2 matches 10 bases. CDR1 and CDR2 (germline): SGDLS, YYNGEE. This CDR3 has 16 residues. The CDR3 spells CASTVAPSGGGDTQYF. Here the CDR3 DNA reads TGTGCCAGCACCGTAGCCCCTAGCGGGGGAGGGGATACGCAGTATTTT.

The V call is TRBV30, the J call TRBJ1-1, with 8 bases fitting TRBD1. The germline V gene encodes CDR1 GTSNPN and CDR2 SVGIG (reference sequence). The CDR3 length is 15 residues. V shed 2 bases, J shed 8 bases, and the junction held 13 bases outside the gene matches. In nucleotides, the CDR3 is TGTGCCTGGAGTCCAGGACAGGGAGCAACTTTAGAAGCTTTCTTT. Its translation: CAWSPGQGATLEAFF. Variable domain in full (rest from reference TRBV30 and TRBJ1-1): SQTIHQWPATLVQPVGSPLSLECTVEGTSNPNLYWYRQAAGRGLQLLFYSVGIGQISSEVPQNLSASRPQDRQFILSSKKLLLSDSGFYLCAWSPGQGATLEAFFGQGTRLTVV.

The rearrangement uses TRBV30 and TRBJ1-3; 7 bases fit TRBD1. Germline V CDR1 and CDR2: GTSNPN, SVGIG (reference sequence). The CDR3 covers 13 residues. V lost 3 bases, J lost 4 bases, and 3 bases stayed unmatched. In nucleotides, the CDR3 is TGTGCCTGGAGCCCAGGGGGAGGAAACACCATATATTTT. It codes for CAWSPGGGNTIYF.

The chain is built from TRBV30 and TRBJ1-5, with D possibly matching TRBD1 (6 bases). Trimming took off 3 bases at V and 6 bases at J, with 15 bases between the two ends. The CDR3 extends over 14 amino acids. Germline CDR1 GTSNPN, CDR2 SVGIG (reference sequence). CDR3 coding DNA: TGTGCCTGGAGCAGGACCACAGGGATTCAGCCCCAGCATTTT. It translates to CAWSRTTGIQPQHF.